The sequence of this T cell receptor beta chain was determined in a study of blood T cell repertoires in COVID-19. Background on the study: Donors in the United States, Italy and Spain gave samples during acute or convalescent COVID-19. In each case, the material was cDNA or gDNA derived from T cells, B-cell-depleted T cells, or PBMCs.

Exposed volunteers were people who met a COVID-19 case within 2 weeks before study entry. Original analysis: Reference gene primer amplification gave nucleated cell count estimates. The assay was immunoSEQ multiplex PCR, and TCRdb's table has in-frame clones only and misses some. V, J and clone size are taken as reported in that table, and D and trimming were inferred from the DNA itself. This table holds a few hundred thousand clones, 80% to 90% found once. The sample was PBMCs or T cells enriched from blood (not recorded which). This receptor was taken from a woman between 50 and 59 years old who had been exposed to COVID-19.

CDR3 nucleotide sequence: TGCGCCAGCAGCCAAAGCCTAAATCAGCCCCAGCATTTT. Its protein is CASSQSLNQPQHF. V and J are TRBV4-3 and TRBJ1-5, with D hard to call. The V end was cut by 2 bases, the J end by 4 bases, with 6 bases between. Germline-derived CDR1 and CDR2 are LGHNA and YSLEER. The CDR3 contains 13 residues.